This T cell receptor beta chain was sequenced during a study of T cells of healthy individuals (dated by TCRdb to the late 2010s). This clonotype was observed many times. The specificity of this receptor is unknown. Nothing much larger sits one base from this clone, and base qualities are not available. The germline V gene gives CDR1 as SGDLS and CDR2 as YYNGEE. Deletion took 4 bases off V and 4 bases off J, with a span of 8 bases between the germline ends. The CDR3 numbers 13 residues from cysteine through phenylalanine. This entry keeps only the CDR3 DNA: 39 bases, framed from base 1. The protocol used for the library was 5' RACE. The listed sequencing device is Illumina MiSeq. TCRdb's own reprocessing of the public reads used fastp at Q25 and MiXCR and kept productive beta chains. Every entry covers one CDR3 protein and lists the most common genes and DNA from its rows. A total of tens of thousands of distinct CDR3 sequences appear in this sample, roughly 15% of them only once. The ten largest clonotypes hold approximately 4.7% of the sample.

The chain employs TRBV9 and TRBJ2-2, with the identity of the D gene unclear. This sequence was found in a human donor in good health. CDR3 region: CASSRRSTGELFF. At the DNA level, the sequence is TGTGCCAGCAGCCGAAGGAGCACCGGGGAGCTGTTTTTT.